This TCR beta chain was identified in a study of T cells in tumors after PD-1 blockade (dated by TCRdb to between 2017 and 2020). For context, the study as a whole: Patients with prior checkpoint blockade, systemic immunosuppressant use, or recent radiotherapy or other anti-cancer therapy within 4 weeks were excluded. Treatment consisted of either cemiplimab 350 mg every 2 weeks or pembrolizumab 200 mg every 3 weeks. A subset of patients also received ongoing daily vismodegib 150 mg during anti-PD-1 treatment. Peripheral blood samples averaged approximately 100,000 TCR templates (range roughly 24,000-280,000) and 36,536 unique clonotypes. Using site-matched tumors from BCC or SCC patients sampled before and after anti-PD-1 therapy, the study carried out paired single-cell RNA and TCR sequencing. To compare clonotypes in blood and tumor, bulk TCR sequencing was done on around eleven peripheral blood samples taken from a handful of patients. RECIST version 1.1 was used to assess clinical response.

Interpreted using the paper, the time point label stands for: before anti-PD-1 therapy. Genomic DNA extracted from tumor biopsies or peripheral blood was used for bulk TCRbeta sequencing, with input ranging from about 600 ng to 6,004 ng. Every patient had histologically proven advanced or metastatic basal or squamous cell carcinoma and was a poor candidate for surgical resection. The basal cell carcinoma cohort comprised eleven to twelve patients, of whom seven or eight had bulk tumor TCR sequencing. The immunoSEQ platform was used for deep TCRbeta sequencing. In the authors' own workflow: Only productive rearrangements were exported from the immunoSEQ Analyzer for downstream analysis. T cell phenotypes were assigned to bulk TCRbeta clonotypes by matching the clonotypes to single-cell RNA+TCR-seq clones with the same TCRbeta sequence. Clone enrichment in tumor was computed as tumor frequency divided by PBMC frequency from bulk TCR sequencing. TCRs were grouped by GLIPH into specificity groups, defined as clusters of distinct TCRs likely recognizing common antigens via shared CDR3 motifs. TCRdb took over this immuneACCESS table, retaining in-frame rearrangements with V and J assigned. Such tables are incomplete; in checked studies, under half of the missing clones stem from an unresolved V gene, and the remainder is unexplained. That table furnishes V, J and clone size, whereas the DNA furnished D and trimming. The sample table holds 55,000 to 70,000 clones, of which roughly 75% were seen once. The top ten clonotypes cover around an eighth of the sample.

Note on this clone: The antigen this receptor binds is unknown. Base qualities are missing; no much larger clone stands one base away.

Study-wide findings and limitations: The source of novel T cell clones was not identified and could include lymphoid organs or rare unexpanded clones within the tumor or its periphery. Roughly two fifths of tumor TCR clonotypes were detected in blood, and some novel exhausted tumor clones were observed in pre-treatment blood, which was taken as suggesting peripheral recruitment.

Reading from cysteine to phenylalanine, the CDR3 counts 16 amino acids. Only the CDR3 portion is preserved as DNA: 48 bases, with reading frame beginning at the first base. Ends trimmed: V by 3 bases, J by 0 bases; bases unmatched to a gene: 7. Per the germline V gene, KGHSY is the CDR1 and FQNENV is the CDR2. Sequencing was performed on PBMCs, taken before anti-PD-1 treatment. The TCR originated in a human donor with basal cell carcinoma. This sequence uses TRBV16 and TRBJ1-1, and TRBD1 matches 7 of the central bases. The CDR3 has the sequence CASSHLQGPMNTEAFF. At the DNA level, the sequence is TGTGCCAGCAGCCACTTACAGGGGCCCATGAACACTGAAGCTTTCTTT.